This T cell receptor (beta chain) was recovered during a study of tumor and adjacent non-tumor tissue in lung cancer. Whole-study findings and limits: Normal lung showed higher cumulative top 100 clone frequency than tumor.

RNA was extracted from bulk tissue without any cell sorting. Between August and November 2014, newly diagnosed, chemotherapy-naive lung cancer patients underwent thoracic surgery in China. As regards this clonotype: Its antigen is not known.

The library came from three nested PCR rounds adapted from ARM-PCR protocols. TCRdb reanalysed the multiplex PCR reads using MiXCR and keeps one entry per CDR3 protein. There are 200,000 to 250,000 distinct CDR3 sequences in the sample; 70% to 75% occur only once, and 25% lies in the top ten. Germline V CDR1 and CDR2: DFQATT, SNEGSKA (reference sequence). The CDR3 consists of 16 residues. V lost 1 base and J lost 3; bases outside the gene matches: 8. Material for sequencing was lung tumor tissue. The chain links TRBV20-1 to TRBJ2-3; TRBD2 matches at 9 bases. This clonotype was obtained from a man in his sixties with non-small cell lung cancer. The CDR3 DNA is TGCAGTGCTAGAGGTATAGCGGGAGAAAGGACAGATACGCAGTATTTT. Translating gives CSARGIAGERTDTQYF.